A selection of T cell receptor beta chains follows, all from one sample in a study of blood T cell repertoires in COVID-19. Clones were sequenced by immunoSEQ multiplex PCR, and TCRdb holds only the in-frame ones, with some missing. The data show about 97,000 clones, with 87% seen just once and 11% held by the top ten. Sequenced input: peripheral blood. These receptors originate from a woman aged 25 to 39 with acute or convalescent COVID-19. Both conserved end residues are part of each CDR3. D genes are given only for firm matches. A clone size is listed for some rows: how often the clone was seen (once, few, many), or a class if it is expanded.

cdr3_nt,cdr3_aa,clone_size,j_call,v_call,d_call
TGCGCCAGCAGCCAAGAGTGGGAGGTAGCCTATGGCTACACCTTC,CASSQEWEVAYGYTF,NA,TRBJ1-2,TRBV4-1,NA
TGTGCCAGCAGTCCTCGGGGAGCCTACGAGCAGTACTTC,CASSPRGAYEQYF,NA,TRBJ2-7,TRBV27,NA
TGTGCCAGCATGGGTCAGGGCAGGAACACTGAAGCTTTCTTT,CASMGQGRNTEAFF,NA,TRBJ1-1,TRBV25-1,NA
TGCGCCAGCAGCTTAGTAACCGGGACAGGGGGCGAGCAGTACTTC,CASSLVTGTGGEQYF,NA,TRBJ2-7,TRBV5-1,TRBD1
TGCGCCAGCAGCTACGACAGCAGAGGAAACACCATATATTTT,CASSYDSRGNTIYF,once,TRBJ1-3,TRBV5-1,NA
TGTGCCAGCAGCCCCGCAGGGGGTTGGGGCACTGAAGCTTTCTTT,CASSPAGGWGTEAFF,NA,TRBJ1-1,TRBV6-5,TRBD1
TGCGCCAGCAGCTTGGTTGGGCGTTCACCCCTCCACTTT,CASSLVGRSPLHF,NA,TRBJ1-6,TRBV5-1,NA
TGTGCCAGCTCGCGCAACGCCAGGGGGGAGACGAGTGAAGCTTTCTTT,CASSRNARGETSEAFF,NA,TRBJ1-1,TRBV18,TRBD1
TGTGCCAGTAGTATAGTAGGGACACCAAGAGCCTCTGGAAACACCATATATTTT,CASSIVGTPRASGNTIYF,NA,TRBJ1-3,TRBV19,NA
TGTGCCAGCACCCAGGCCAGCCCGAACACTGAAGCTTTCTTT,CASTQASPNTEAFF,NA,TRBJ1-1,TRBV7-9,NA
TGTGCCAGCAGCCAACAGTTGCGACAGGGGGACAATCAGCCCCAGCATTTT,CASSQQLRQGDNQPQHF,NA,TRBJ1-5,TRBV16,TRBD1
TGTGCCAGCAGCGTCTGGGATGGGAGTAGCACAGATACGCAGTATTTT,CASSVWDGSSTDTQYF,NA,TRBJ2-3,TRBV9,NA
TGCGCCAGCAGCCAAGCAGGGACACCCTATCAGCCCCAGCATTTT,CASSQAGTPYQPQHF,NA,TRBJ1-5,TRBV4-1,NA
TGCGCCAGCAGCCAAGAGTTCTTCGGAAAACTGTTTTTT,CASSQEFFGKLFF,NA,TRBJ1-4,TRBV4-1,NA
TGTGCCAGCAGTCCCCCTCGGGCACCCCTCCACTTT,CASSPPRAPLHF,NA,TRBJ1-6,TRBV6-6,NA
TGCAGTCTCACCCGCGGCACTGAAGCTTTCTTT,CSLTRGTEAFF,NA,TRBJ1-1,TRBV20-1,NA
TGCGCCAGCAGCTCCGGGACAGGGGATTTAGGGTATGGCTACACCTTC,CASSSGTGDLGYGYTF,NA,TRBJ1-2,TRBV5-1,TRBD1
TGTGCCACCAGCAGAGAAACTAGCGGGGCGTCCTACAATGAGCAGTTCTTC,CATSRETSGASYNEQFF,NA,TRBJ2-1,TRBV15,TRBD2
TGTGCCAGCAGCCCTTTGAGAGCGGGGGGGGGCACAGATACGCAGTATTTT,CASSPLRAGGGTDTQYF,NA,TRBJ2-3,TRBV7-6,TRBD2
TGTGCCAGCTCACCCTCCGGGACAGGATCCCCAAGGGAGCAGTTCTTC,CASSPSGTGSPREQFF,NA,TRBJ2-1,TRBV18,TRBD1
TGTGCCATCAGTGGGGGAGGGGGGAGGTACGAGCAGTACTTC,CAISGGGGRYEQYF,once,TRBJ2-7,TRBV10-3,NA
TGTGCCAGCTCACAGGGACAGGACTTCATGAACACTGAAGCTTTCTTT,CASSQGQDFMNTEAFF,NA,TRBJ1-1,TRBV18,TRBD1
TGTGCCAGCCGAGCGGGAGGTAGCTATGGCTACACCTTC,CASRAGGSYGYTF,NA,TRBJ1-2,TRBV7-8,NA
TGTGCCAGCAGTTTAGCCGGTGGGGGAGGCTACGAGCAGTACTTC,CASSLAGGGGYEQYF,NA,TRBJ2-7,TRBV28,NA
TGTGCCTGGAGTCCGGGGGCCTACAATGAGCAGTTCTTC,CAWSPGAYNEQFF,NA,TRBJ2-1,TRBV30,NA
TGTGCCATCAGTGAAGGGACAGGCCCCGGGGCCAACGTCCTGACTTTC,CAISEGTGPGANVLTF,NA,TRBJ2-6,TRBV10-3,TRBD1
TGTGCCAGCAGTACGGGCAGGGAAAATTCACCCCTCCACTTT,CASSTGRENSPLHF,NA,TRBJ1-6,TRBV2,NA
TGTGCCACCAGCAGACACCTGGGGGGCCTAGCGGCTGGCAATGAGCAGTTCTTC,CATSRHLGGLAAGNEQFF,NA,TRBJ2-1,TRBV15,NA
TGTGCCAGCAGCTCATGGACCCCGGGGGCCGGGGAGCTGTTTTTT,CASSSWTPGAGELFF,NA,TRBJ2-2,TRBV7-9,NA
TGCGCCAGCAGCTTGGGGGGCAAGGATACTGAAGCTTTCTTT,CASSLGGKDTEAFF,NA,TRBJ1-1,TRBV5-1,NA
TGTGCCAGCAGCCAGGGTGGTGCACCCCTCCACTTT,CASSQGGAPLHF,NA,TRBJ1-6,TRBV12-3/TRBV12-4,NA
TGTGCCAGCAGTTCAGGGACAGACCAAGAGACCCAGTACTTC,CASSSGTDQETQYF,NA,TRBJ2-5,TRBV27,TRBD1
TGTGCCAGCAGCCCCCGACAGGGTTTGAGTGGCACGCAGTATTTT,CASSPRQGLSGTQYF,once,TRBJ2-3,TRBV11-3,TRBD1
TGTGCCAGCAGACTCTACAGGGATAGCTCCTACAATGAGCAGTTCTTC,CASRLYRDSSYNEQFF,NA,TRBJ2-1,TRBV2,NA
TGTGCCAGCAGCCGGGGGGAGGGGAAGAGAAATTCACCCCTCCACTTT,CASSRGEGKRNSPLHF,NA,TRBJ1-6,TRBV3-1/TRBV3-2,NA
TGTGCCGGCCGTAGGAGGGGACAGGGGACCAGCTCCTATAATTCACCCCTCCACTTT,CAGRRRGQGTSSYNSPLHF,NA,TRBJ1-6,TRBV30,TRBD1
TGTGCCAGCAGTGGGGGGGGTGGACAGTTCGCCTATAATTCACCCCTCCACTTT,CASSGGGGQFAYNSPLHF,NA,TRBJ1-6,TRBV25-1,NA
TGTGCCTGGAGCGCCTGGGGGGGCCGCGACGAGCAGTACTTC,CAWSAWGGRDEQYF,NA,TRBJ2-7,TRBV30,NA
TGTGCCAGCAGCTTGATACTAACTAATGAAAAACTGTTTTTT,CASSLILTNEKLFF,NA,TRBJ1-4,TRBV7-2,NA
TGTGCCAGCAGCTTAGGGGCCCCAGGGTACGAGCAGTACTTC,CASSLGAPGYEQYF,NA,TRBJ2-7,TRBV7-3,NA
TGCGCCAGCAGCTTGGTCGGAGATAATTCACCCCTCCACTTT,CASSLVGDNSPLHF,NA,TRBJ1-6,TRBV5-1,NA
TGTGCCAGCTCACCACTCGGGACTGTATTCTATGAGCAGTTCTTC,CASSPLGTVFYEQFF,NA,TRBJ2-1,TRBV18,NA
TGTGCCAGCAGTTACTCCGGACAGGCCCCCTACGAGCAGTACTTC,CASSYSGQAPYEQYF,NA,TRBJ2-7,TRBV6-6,TRBD1
TGTGCCAGCAGTTACTCGGGGACAGGGGTTAACGAGCAGTACTTC,CASSYSGTGVNEQYF,NA,TRBJ2-7,TRBV6-6,TRBD1
TGTGCCAGCAGCCAAGAGGCAGGGATGAGGCAGCCCCAGCATTTT,CASSQEAGMRQPQHF,NA,TRBJ1-5,TRBV4-2,NA
TGTGCCAGCAGCCCTTACGGGGAGAACACTGAAGCTTTCTTT,CASSPYGENTEAFF,NA,TRBJ1-1,TRBV2,NA
TGCGCCAGCAGCCAAGTGGGGTCCGGGACAGGGAGGTACGAGCAGTACTTC,CASSQVGSGTGRYEQYF,NA,TRBJ2-7,TRBV4-1,TRBD1
TGTGCCAGCAGGAGGAACACCGGGGAGCTGTTTTTT,CASRRNTGELFF,NA,TRBJ2-2,TRBV6-5,NA
TGTGCCAGTAGTCCCTTCCCCCGACAGACTGAAGCTTTCTTT,CASSPFPRQTEAFF,once,TRBJ1-1,TRBV19,NA
TGTGCCAGCAGTTTATCGGGGGGCTTGGAAACCATATATTTT,CASSLSGGLETIYF,NA,TRBJ1-3,TRBV28,NA